This T cell receptor beta chain was recorded in a study of human T cells and chemical hapten exposure. Regarding the study as a whole: The number of TCRs over 1 in 1000 frequency stayed unchanged after DPC.

This clonotype was counted between two and nine times. Its target is unknown. Time point denoted: healthy volunteer bleed at 6 weeks. It was unfractionated whole blood from which total RNA was extracted. Trimming took 6 bases from V and 10 from J, leaving 19 bases between them. This CDR3 is built from 15 residues. Authors' analysis steps: 95,638 TCRs per sample was the median, with a range of roughly 20,000 to 750,000. TCRdb processed the RACE reads anew with MiXCR; each CDR3 protein has one entry. These V and J calls are TCRdb output, not the study's own analysis. The sample has 55,000 to 75,000 distinct CDR3 sequences; around 6.5% are singletons.

This receptor was obtained from a female donor in good health. Some clones in this sample may be carry-over from other donors' samples. The chain recombines TRBV12-3 or TRBV12-4 with TRBJ1-6, with D hard to call. The specimen was whole blood. CDR3 loop: CASRTFSVSGSPLHF. The CDR3 nucleotides are TGTGCCAGCAGAACGTTTTCGGTTTCGGGCTCACCCCTCCACTTT.